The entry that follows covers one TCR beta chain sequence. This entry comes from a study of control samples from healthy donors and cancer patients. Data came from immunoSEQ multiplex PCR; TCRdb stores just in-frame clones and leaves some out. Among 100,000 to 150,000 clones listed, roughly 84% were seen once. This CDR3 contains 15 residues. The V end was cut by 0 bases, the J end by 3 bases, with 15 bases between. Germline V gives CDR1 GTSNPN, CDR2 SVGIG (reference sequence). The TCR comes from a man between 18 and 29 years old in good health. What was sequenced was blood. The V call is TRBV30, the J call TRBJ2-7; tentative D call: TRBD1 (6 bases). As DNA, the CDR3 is TGTGCCTGGAGTGTAGGGGGATACGGCTTCTACGAGCAGTACTTC. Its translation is CAWSVGGYGFYEQYF.